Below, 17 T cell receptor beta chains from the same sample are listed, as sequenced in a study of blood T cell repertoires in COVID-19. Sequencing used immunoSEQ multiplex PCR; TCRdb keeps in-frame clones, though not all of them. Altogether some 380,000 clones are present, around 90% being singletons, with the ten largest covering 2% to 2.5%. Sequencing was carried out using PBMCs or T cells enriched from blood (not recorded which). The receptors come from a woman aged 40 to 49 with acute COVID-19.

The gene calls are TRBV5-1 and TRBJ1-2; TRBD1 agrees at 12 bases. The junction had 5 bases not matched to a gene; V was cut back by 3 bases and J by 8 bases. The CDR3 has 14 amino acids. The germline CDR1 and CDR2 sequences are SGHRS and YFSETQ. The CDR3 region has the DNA TGCGCCAGCAGCTCTGGGACAGGGGGCTTCGGCTACACCTTC. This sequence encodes CASSSGTGGFGYTF.

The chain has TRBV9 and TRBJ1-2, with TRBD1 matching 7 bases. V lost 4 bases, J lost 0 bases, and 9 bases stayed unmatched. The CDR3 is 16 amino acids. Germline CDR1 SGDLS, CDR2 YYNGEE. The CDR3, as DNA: TGTGCCAGCAGCCCCCCAAGGGACAGTTCTAACTATGGCTACACCTTC. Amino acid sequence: CASSPPRDSSNYGYTF.

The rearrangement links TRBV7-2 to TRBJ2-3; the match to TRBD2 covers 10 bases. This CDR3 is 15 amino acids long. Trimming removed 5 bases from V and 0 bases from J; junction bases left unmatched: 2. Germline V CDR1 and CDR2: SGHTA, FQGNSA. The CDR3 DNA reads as TGTGCCAGCAGCAAAGCGGGGGGGAGCACAGATACGCAGTATTTT. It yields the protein CASSKAGGSTDTQYF. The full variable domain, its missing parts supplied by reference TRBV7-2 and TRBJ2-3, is GAGVSQSPSNKVTEKGKDVELRCDPISGHTALYWYRQSLGQGLEFLIYFQGNSAPDKSGLPSDRFSAERTGGSVSTLTIQRTQQEDSAVYLCASSKAGGSTDTQYFGPGTRLTVL.

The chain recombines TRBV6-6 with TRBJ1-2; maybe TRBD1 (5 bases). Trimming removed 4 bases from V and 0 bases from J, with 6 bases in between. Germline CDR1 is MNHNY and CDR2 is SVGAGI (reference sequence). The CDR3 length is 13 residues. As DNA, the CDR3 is TGTGCCAGCAGTTTGACAGCTAACTATGGCTACACCTTC. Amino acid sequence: CASSLTANYGYTF.

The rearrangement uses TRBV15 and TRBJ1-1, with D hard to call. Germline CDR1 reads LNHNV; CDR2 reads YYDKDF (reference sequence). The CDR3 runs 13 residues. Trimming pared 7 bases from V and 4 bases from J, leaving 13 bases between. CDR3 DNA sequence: TGTGCCACCAAGAATGCAGATATCACTGAAGCTTTCTTT. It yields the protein CATKNADITEAFF.

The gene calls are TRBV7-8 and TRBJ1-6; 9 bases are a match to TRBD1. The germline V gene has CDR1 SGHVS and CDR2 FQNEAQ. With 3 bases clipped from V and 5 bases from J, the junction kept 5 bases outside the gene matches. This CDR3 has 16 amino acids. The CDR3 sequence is CASSFSGTGNNSPLHF. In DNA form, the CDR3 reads TGTGCCAGCAGCTTCAGTGGGACAGGGAATAATTCACCCCTCCACTTT.

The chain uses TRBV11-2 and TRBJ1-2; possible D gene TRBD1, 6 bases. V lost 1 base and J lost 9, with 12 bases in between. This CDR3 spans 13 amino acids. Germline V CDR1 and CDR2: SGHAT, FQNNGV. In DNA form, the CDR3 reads TGTGCCAGCAGCTTAGGGGACAAAATTAGCTACACCTTC. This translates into CASSLGDKISYTF.

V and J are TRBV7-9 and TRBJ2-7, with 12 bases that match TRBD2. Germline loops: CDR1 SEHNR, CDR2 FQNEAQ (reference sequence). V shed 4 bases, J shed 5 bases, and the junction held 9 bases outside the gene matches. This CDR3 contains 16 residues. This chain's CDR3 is CASSYLAGGPRDEQYF. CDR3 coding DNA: TGTGCCAGCAGCTATCTAGCGGGGGGGCCTCGAGACGAGCAGTACTTC.

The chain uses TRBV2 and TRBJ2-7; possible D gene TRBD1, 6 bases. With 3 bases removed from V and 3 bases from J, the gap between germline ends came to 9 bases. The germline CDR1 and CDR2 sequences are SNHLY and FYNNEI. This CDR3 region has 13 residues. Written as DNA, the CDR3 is TGTGCCAGCAGTGATGGCAGGGGCTACGAGCAGTACTTC. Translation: CASSDGRGYEQYF.

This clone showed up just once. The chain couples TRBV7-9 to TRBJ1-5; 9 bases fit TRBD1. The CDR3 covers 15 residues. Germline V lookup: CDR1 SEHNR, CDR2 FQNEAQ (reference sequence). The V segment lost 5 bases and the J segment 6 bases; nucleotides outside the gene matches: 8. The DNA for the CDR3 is TGTGCCAGCAGCCCCGCAACAGGGGGCATTCAGCCCCAGCATTTT. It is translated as CASSPATGGIQPQHF.

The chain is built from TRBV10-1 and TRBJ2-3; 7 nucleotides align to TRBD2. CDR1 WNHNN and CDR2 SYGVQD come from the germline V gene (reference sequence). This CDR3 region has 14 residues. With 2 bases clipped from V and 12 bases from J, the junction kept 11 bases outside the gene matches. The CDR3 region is CASSEPSGAGTQYF. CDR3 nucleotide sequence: TGCGCCAGCAGTGAGCCGAGCGGGGCCGGGACCCAGTATTTT.

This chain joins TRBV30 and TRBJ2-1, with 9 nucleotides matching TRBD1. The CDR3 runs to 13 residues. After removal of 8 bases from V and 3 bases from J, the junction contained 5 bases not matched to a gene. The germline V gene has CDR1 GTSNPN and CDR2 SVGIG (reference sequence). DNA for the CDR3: TGTGCCCGAACGGGACAGGGCTACAATGAGCAGTTCTTC. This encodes CARTGQGYNEQFF.

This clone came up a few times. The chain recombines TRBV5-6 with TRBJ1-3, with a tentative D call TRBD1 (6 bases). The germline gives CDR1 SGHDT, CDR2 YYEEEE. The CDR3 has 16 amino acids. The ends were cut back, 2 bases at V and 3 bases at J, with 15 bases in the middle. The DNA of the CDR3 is TGTGCCAGCAGCTTCCTGGCGGGGGCGCTTGGAAACACCATATATTTT. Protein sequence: CASSFLAGALGNTIYF.

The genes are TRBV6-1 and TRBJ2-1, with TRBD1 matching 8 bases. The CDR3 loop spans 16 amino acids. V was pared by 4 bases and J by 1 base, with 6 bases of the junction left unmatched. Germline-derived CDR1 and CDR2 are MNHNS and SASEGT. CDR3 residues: CASSGGRGRSYNEQFF. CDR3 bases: TGTGCCAGCAGTGGGGGCAGGGGGCGATCCTACAATGAGCAGTTCTTC.

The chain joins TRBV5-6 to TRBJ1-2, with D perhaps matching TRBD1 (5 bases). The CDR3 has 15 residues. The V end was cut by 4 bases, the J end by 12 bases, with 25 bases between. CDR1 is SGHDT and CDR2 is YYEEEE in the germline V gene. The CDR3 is CASSGGPGHSSVHTF. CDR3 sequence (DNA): TGTGCCAGCAGCGGTGGGCCCGGACACTCATCAGTCCACACCTTC.

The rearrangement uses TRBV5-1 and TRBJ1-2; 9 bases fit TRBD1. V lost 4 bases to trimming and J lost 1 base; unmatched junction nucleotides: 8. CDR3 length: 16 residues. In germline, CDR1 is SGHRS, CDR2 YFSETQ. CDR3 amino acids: CASSPGGGQGNYGYTF. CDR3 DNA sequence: TGCGCCAGCAGCCCTGGAGGGGGACAGGGTAACTATGGCTACACCTTC.

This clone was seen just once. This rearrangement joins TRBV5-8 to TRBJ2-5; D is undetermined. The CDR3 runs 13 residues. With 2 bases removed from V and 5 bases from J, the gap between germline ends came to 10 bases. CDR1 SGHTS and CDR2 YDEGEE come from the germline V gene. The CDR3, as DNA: TGTGCCAGCAGCTTACGTAGTTGGGAGACCCAGTACTTC. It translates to CASSLRSWETQYF.